The TCR beta chain under discussion was sequenced for a study of cytomegalovirus exposure and HLA in healthy donors. Study-level points and caveats: Roughly uniform sequencing depth across donors was assumed, possibly incorrectly.

In regard to this clone: As yet, its antigen is unknown. One end of the junction is discordant with germline, which a read error may explain. The same CDR3 also results from other DNA sequences found in this sample.

The PCR had 60 Vbeta and 13 Jbeta primers. Measured with immunoSEQ multiplex PCR; TCRdb has only the in-frame clones, and not every one. Among 75,000 to 100,000 clones listed, roughly 80% were seen once. This CDR3 contains 14 residues. Germline V gene lookup returns CDR1 MNHNS and CDR2 SASEGT. V gene TRBV6-1 combines with J gene TRBJ1-2, with unresolved D. This clonotype was obtained from a man aged 55 to 70 in good health and CMV-seropositive. Sequencing was done on a sample of PBMCs. CDR3 DNA: TGTGCCAGCAGCCCCCCAGGTTTGGTCTATGGCTACACTTTC. Protein: CASSPPGLVYGYTF.